This TCR beta chain comes out of a study of cytotoxic CD8 clonotypes in ibrutinib-treated CLL. Background on the study: Response samples came after a median roughly 13 months of treatment, range 6 to 36.

CDR1 SNHLY and CDR2 FYNNEI come from the germline V gene. The V end lost 6 bases, the J end lost 0 bases, and 21 bases lay between the germline ends. CDR3 size: 18 residues. Target depth was 1 in 200,000 to 1 in 1 million T cells, about 10x per clonotype. Profiled with immunoSEQ multiplex PCR; TCRdb holds only in-frame clones, not every one. The sample includes 130,000 or so clones, approximately 85% seen only once; the top ten take under 2.5%. Findings of the study overall: Once treatment began, public clonotypes, which were uncommon, contracted or stayed stable. Clonality measured at baseline exceeded age-matched healthy donors, tracking circulating CD8+ T-cell counts.

About this clone: What it binds is not known.

J is TRBJ1-5 and V is TRBV2; D uncertain. The sample in question was PBMCs, obtained after 24 months of ibrutinib treatment. This sequence was found in a human donor with chronic lymphocytic leukemia. Here the CDR3 DNA reads TGTGCCAGCAGCAGGACGTCTGCAAGCGGTTATAGCAATCAGCCCCAGCATTTT. Protein product: CASSRTSASGYSNQPQHF. The entire variable domain, with the rest obtained from reference TRBV2 and TRBJ1-5, is as follows: EPEVTQTPSHQVTQMGQEVILRCVPISNHLYFYWYRQILGQKVEFLVSFYNNEISEKSEIFDDQFSVERPDGSNFTLKIRSTKLEDSAMYFCASSRTSASGYSNQPQHFGDGTRLSIL.